Shown below are 27 T cell receptor beta chains from a single sample sequenced in a study of blood T cell repertoires in COVID-19. Sequenced by immunoSEQ multiplex PCR; TCRdb stores in-frame clones only, minus some. The sample has fewer than 700,000 clones, approximately 91% seen once; the top ten hold around 7.8%. The sequencing input was peripheral blood. All receptors derive from a woman between 50 and 59 years old with COVID-19, enrolled during active disease.

This sequence joins TRBV29-1 and TRBJ2-3, with D perhaps matching TRBD1 (6 bases). This CDR3 spans 13 amino acids. Trimming pared 6 bases from V and 6 bases from J, leaving 16 bases between. From germline, CDR1 is SQVTM and CDR2 ANQGSEA. The CDR3: CSVQYADSDTQYF. CDR3 bases: TGCAGCGTCCAATATGCGGACAGTGATACGCAGTATTTT.

This chain connects TRBV2 to TRBJ2-7; D is undetermined. CDR3 length equals 11 residues. V was cut by 6 bases and J by 4 bases, with 7 bases left in between. Germline-derived CDR1 and CDR2 are SNHLY and FYNNEI. The CDR3 spells CASRSQYEQYF. CDR3 nucleotides: TGTGCCAGCAGATCCCAATACGAGCAGTACTTC.

This chain connects TRBV13 to TRBJ2-3; D is ambiguous. This CDR3 contains 16 residues. V lost 4 bases and J lost 1, with 15 bases in between. Germline V lookup: CDR1 PRHDT, CDR2 FYEKMQ (reference sequence). The CDR3 region is CASSSLLESGTDTQYF. The CDR3 DNA sequence: TGTGCCAGCAGCTCACTCCTCGAAAGCGGCACAGATACGCAGTATTTT.

This clone was observed a handful of times. This chain uses TRBV5-4 with TRBJ1-2; D perhaps matches TRBD1 (6 bases). V lost 4 bases, J lost 1 base, and 17 bases lay in between. Germline V gene sequence: CDR1 SGHNT, CDR2 YYREEE (reference sequence). The length of the CDR3 is 16 residues. CDR3 coding DNA: TGTGCCAGCAGCAAAGAGACAGGCAGGGGTAACTATGGCTACACCTTC. Translating gives CASSKETGRGNYGYTF. The entire variable domain, with the rest obtained from reference TRBV5-4 and TRBJ1-2, is as follows: ETGVTQSPTHLIKTRGQQVTLRCSSQSGHNTVSWYQQALGQGPQFIFQYYREEENGRGNFPPRFSGLQFPNYSSELNVNALELDDSALYLCASSKETGRGNYGYTFGSGTRLTVV.

V usage is TRBV5-1 and J usage is TRBJ1-1; weak D call: TRBD1 (6 bases). The germline V gene encodes CDR1 SGHRS and CDR2 YFSETQ. This CDR3 has 15 amino acids. V was clipped by 0 bases and J by 4 bases, with 13 bases between them. CDR3 protein: CASSLDMGAGTEAFF. The CDR3 nucleotides are TGCGCCAGCAGCTTGGATATGGGGGCCGGCACTGAAGCTTTCTTT.

This clone was found a few times. This sequence joins TRBV27 and TRBJ1-4; D unclear. CDR3 length: 13 residues. Per the germline V gene, CDR1 is MNHEY and CDR2 is SMNVEV (reference sequence). Trimming pared 5 bases from V and 7 bases from J, leaving 11 bases between. The CDR3 bases are TGTGCCAGCAGTCTGGAGGGCAGTGAAAAACTGTTTTTT. Amino acids: CASSLEGSEKLFF.

The V and J genes are TRBV27 and TRBJ1-1, with no clear D. In germline, CDR1 is MNHEY, CDR2 SMNVEV (reference sequence). This CDR3 contains 14 residues. The V end was cut by 4 bases, the J end by 12 bases, with 21 bases between. The CDR3 sequence is CASSSLAADSYSFF. The CDR3 nucleotides read TGTGCCAGCAGTTCCTTGGCGGCAGACTCGTATTCTTTCTTT.

The J gene is TRBJ1-1, the V gene TRBV5-1, with 7 bases aligning to TRBD1. Germline V gene lookup returns CDR1 SGHRS and CDR2 YFSETQ. V gave up 7 bases and J gave up 1 base; unmatched junction bases: 13. CDR3 length: 16 amino acids. The CDR3 DNA reads as TGCGCCAGCTATACCGGGACAGTTAACAGGAACACTGAAGCTTTCTTT. This translates into CASYTGTVNRNTEAFF.

The chain carries TRBV2 and TRBJ2-4; D may be TRBD2 (6 bases). The germline V gene encodes CDR1 SNHLY and CDR2 FYNNEI. The CDR3 runs 15 residues. Trimming removed 3 bases from V and 6 bases from J, with 15 bases in between. The CDR3 region is CASSETPGTVNIQYF. CDR3 nucleotide sequence: TGTGCCAGCAGTGAGACGCCCGGGACTGTAAACATTCAGTACTTC.

The rearrangement uses TRBV30 and TRBJ1-3; 7 nucleotides align to TRBD1. Germline V gene lookup returns CDR1 GTSNPN and CDR2 SVGIG (reference sequence). Losses at the gene ends were 3 bases for V and 0 bases for J; bases not matched to a gene: 5. There are 15 residues in the CDR3. The CDR3 region has the DNA TGTGCCTGGAGCGTGGGACAGTACTCTGGAAACACCATATATTTT. Its protein product is CAWSVGQYSGNTIYF.

CDR3 residues: CASSSGITYEQYF. The CDR3 bases are TGTGCCAGCAGCAGCGGGATCACCTACGAGCAGTACTTC. The chain employs TRBV11-2 and TRBJ2-7, with 7 bases lining up with TRBD2. The CDR3 has 13 amino acids. J gave up 2 bases and V 5 bases, and 3 bases lay outside the gene matches. Germline V gene lookup returns CDR1 SGHAT and CDR2 FQNNGV.

This clone was picked up one time. One base away lies a much larger clone, so this may be a sequencing read error. J is TRBJ1-2 and V is TRBV2; maybe TRBD1 (6 bases). The CDR3 runs to 11 residues. CDR1 and CDR2 from the germline V gene are SNHLY and FYNNEI. Deletions cut 6 bases from V and 5 bases from J, with 7 bases between. The CDR3 coding sequence is TGTGCCAGCAGGGACAGATATGGCTACACCTTC. Translated, it gives CASRDRYGYTF.

This clone was detected a few times. This chain uses TRBV28 with TRBJ1-1; D not certain. CDR1 and CDR2 (germline): MDHEN, SYDVKM. This CDR3 has 11 residues. The V gene lost 6 bases and the J gene lost 10 bases, with 12 bases spanning the gap. CDR3 sequence reads: CASRNSFGAFF. The CDR3 nucleotides are TGTGCCAGCAGAAATAGCTTTGGAGCTTTCTTT.

This clone showed up just once. The chain links TRBV10-2 to TRBJ2-3; 9 nucleotides line up with TRBD2. Per the germline V gene, CDR1 is WSHSY and CDR2 is SAAADI. The CDR3 is 16 residues long. Trimming cost V 7 bases and J 8 bases; bases outside gene matches: 16. The CDR3 spells CASTQDYGGGAVTQYF. The CDR3 DNA is TGCGCCAGCACCCAGGACTATGGCGGGGGGGCCGTTACGCAGTATTTT.

The V call is TRBV5-1, the J call TRBJ1-3; D is undetermined. Germline assignment: CDR1 SGHRS and CDR2 YFSETQ. The CDR3 loop spans 10 amino acids. With 9 bases removed from V and 9 bases from J, the gap between germline ends came to 10 bases. CDR3 residues: CATPGGTIYF. CDR3 sequence (DNA): TGCGCCACCCCTGGAGGCACCATATATTTT.

Comment on this clone: The same CDR3 is also encoded by other DNA sequences in this sample. The rearrangement links TRBV28 to TRBJ1-6, with 9 bases that match TRBD1. The germline V gene encodes CDR1 MDHEN and CDR2 SYDVKM. V lost 5 bases, J lost 10 bases, and 6 bases stayed unmatched. The CDR3 loop spans 14 amino acids. CDR3 protein: CASSPGQGRSPLHF. In nucleotides, the CDR3 is TGTGCCAGCAGTCCCGGACAGGGGAGGTCACCCCTCCACTTT.

This chain joins TRBV7-9 and TRBJ2-1; D is perhaps TRBD2 (5 bases). V dropped 0 bases and J dropped 9 bases, with 15 bases sitting between them. The CDR3 runs 15 residues. Germline V CDR1 and CDR2: SEHNR, FQNEAQ (reference sequence). The CDR3, as DNA: TGTGCCAGCAGCTTAGCGGTGAGAGCGGATGGTGAGCAGTTCTTC. It translates to CASSLAVRADGEQFF.

V usage is TRBV6-5 and J usage is TRBJ1-1, with a weak D call TRBD1 (6 bases). CDR1 MNHEY and CDR2 SVGAGI come from the germline V gene. This CDR3 has 13 residues. Trimming took off 8 bases at V and 0 bases at J, with 10 bases between the two ends. The CDR3 here is CASFGQLNTEAFF. CDR3 coding DNA: TGTGCCAGCTTTGGACAGTTGAACACTGAAGCTTTCTTT.

V gene TRBV19 combines with J gene TRBJ2-1; D is unresolved. V lost 1 base to trimming and J lost 0 bases, with 7 bases between them. Per germline, CDR1 LNHDA and CDR2 SQIVND (reference sequence). This CDR3 spans 15 amino acids. The CDR3 loop is CASSIGPSSYNEQFF. The CDR3 nucleotides are TGTGCCAGTAGTATAGGTCCGAGCTCCTACAATGAGCAGTTCTTC.

This chain uses TRBV5-5 with TRBJ1-2; D gene uncertain. The V end lost 3 bases, the J end lost 8 bases, and 11 bases lay between the germline ends. The CDR3 loop spans 12 amino acids. Per the germline V gene, CDR1 is SGHKS and CDR2 is YYEKEE (reference sequence). CDR3 in amino acids: CASSSDRGGYTF. As DNA, the CDR3 is TGTGCCAGCAGCTCAGACCGCGGCGGCTACACCTTC. Full variable domain (outside the CDR3, taken from reference TRBV5-5 and TRBJ1-2): DAGVTQSPTHLIKTRGQQVTLRCSPISGHKSVSWYQQVLGQGPQFIFQYYEKEERGRGNFPDRFSARQFPNYSSELNVNALLLGDSALYLCASSSDRGGYTFGSGTRLTVV.

This clone was seen once. This sequence joins TRBV7-2 and TRBJ2-1; 7 bases line up with TRBD2. Germline CDR1 is SGHTA and CDR2 is FQGNSA. Germline trimming cut 2 bases from V and 9 bases from J; bases unmatched to any gene: 4. The CDR3 extends over 13 amino acids. CDR3 nucleotide sequence: TGTGCCAGCAGCTTAACAACGGGAGGTGAGCAGTTCTTC. Protein product: CASSLTTGGEQFF.

The genes are TRBV5-1 and TRBJ1-3; D call uncertain. Trimming pared 4 bases from V and 3 bases from J, leaving 8 bases between. The CDR3 length is 13 residues. Germline V CDR1 and CDR2: SGHRS, YFSETQ. The CDR3 nucleotides are TGCGCCAGCAGCCTGAGGCTTGGAAACACCATATATTTT. Its protein product is CASSLRLGNTIYF.

The chain couples TRBV10-3 to TRBJ2-1; 9 bases agree with TRBD2. V lost 6 bases to trimming and J lost 5 bases; unmatched junction nucleotides: 2. CDR3 length: 13 amino acids. Germline assignment: CDR1 ENHRY and CDR2 SYGVKD. The CDR3, as DNA: TGTGCCATCAGGACTAGCGGAAACAATGAGCAGTTCTTC. It is translated as CAIRTSGNNEQFF.

This sequence joins TRBV30 and TRBJ1-1; D is unclear. Trimming pared 7 bases from V and 5 bases from J, leaving 8 bases between. This CDR3 has 10 residues. CDR1 is GTSNPN, CDR2 SVGIG, per germline (reference sequence). The CDR3, as DNA: TGTGCCTCTTCCGGGACTGAAGCTTTCTTT. Translated: CASSGTEAFF.

The CDR3 reads CASSLEGTGGWTEAFF. The CDR3 DNA sequence: TGTGCCAGCAGCTTGGAGGGGACAGGGGGCTGGACTGAAGCTTTCTTT. The chain couples TRBV7-3 to TRBJ1-1; 12 nucleotides line up with TRBD1. CDR3 length: 16 residues. Germline lookup yields CDR1 SGHTA and CDR2 FQGTGA. Trimming cost V 3 bases and J 5 bases; bases outside gene matches: 7.

The rearrangement links TRBV3-1 (or the pseudogene TRBV3-2) to TRBJ1-1; D gene ambiguous. The CDR3 runs to 14 residues. The V and J ends lost 7 bases and 4 bases respectively, with 16 bases between them. CDR1 is LGHDT and CDR2 is YNNKEL in the germline V gene (reference sequence). CDR3 sequence reads: CASTSEGRGTEAFF. CDR3 DNA: TGTGCCAGCACCTCTGAAGGAAGAGGCACTGAAGCTTTCTTT.

The chain employs TRBV3-1 (or the pseudogene TRBV3-2) and TRBJ1-1; D is perhaps TRBD1 (5 bases). V lost 4 bases and J 4 bases, leaving 13 bases between the germline ends. This CDR3 is built from 14 residues. Germline lookup yields CDR1 LGHDT and CDR2 YNNKEL (reference sequence). DNA of the CDR3: TGTGCCAGCAGCCCACCGGTGGGGGGCACTGAAGCTTTCTTT. It translates to CASSPPVGGTEAFF.